The following is a T cell receptor (beta chain) sequence with its context. This entry is derived from a study of PD-L1 blockade in urothelial cancer. At the level of the study: Analyses used blood from 3 weeks (second dose) and 6 weeks after treatment start.

Time point denoted: pretreatment peripheral blood. Urothelial carcinoma, locally advanced or metastatic, affected the patients. The authors spiked synthetic TCR analog templates into each PCR. Method: immunoSEQ multiplex PCR; TCRdb's copy keeps in-frame clones and lacks some. The sample lists 55,000 to 80,000 clones; 81% were seen once. This sequence originates from a man between 65 and 85 years old with urothelial cancer. Specimen: PBMCs, collected around atezolizumab (anti-PD-L1) treatment.

DNA of the CDR3: TGTGCCAGCTCACCGACAGGGGGCGACGCCGGGGAGCTGTTTTTT. It specifies CASSPTGGDAGELFF. V is TRBV18 and J is TRBJ2-2; 10 bases align to TRBD1. This CDR3 region has 15 residues. J was trimmed by 6 bases and V by 3 bases; bases with no gene match: 4. Germline CDR1 is KGHSH and CDR2 is LQKENI.